A single T cell receptor (beta chain) is shown here with its context. The sample is drawn from a study of response to subunit inactivated influenza vaccine. V lost 5 bases, J lost 7 bases, and 17 bases lay in between. The CDR3 loop spans 14 amino acids. The germline CDR1 and CDR2 sequences are LNHDA and SQIVND (reference sequence). One entry per CDR3 protein, called by TCRdb with MiXCR from the RT-PCR reads. The table lists fewer than 600,000 distinct CDR3 sequences, roughly 7.9% of them singletons. The material sequenced was PBMCs from blood, taken around 2 years after vaccination. This clonotype originated in a man aged 45-69 years who received an inactivated influenza vaccine. This chain joins TRBV19 and TRBJ2-5; tentatively, D is TRBD1 or TRBD2 (5 bases each). DNA of the CDR3: TGTGCCAGTAGTCTCCGGGACGGCCTCGGGACCCAGTACTTC. Amino acid sequence: CASSLRDGLGTQYF.